Each of the 9 T cell receptor beta chains below was sequenced from the same sample in a study of blood T cell repertoires in COVID-19. The data were produced by immunoSEQ multiplex PCR, yet TCRdb's version contains in-frame clones alone and is incomplete. The table includes around 260,000 clones, roughly 89% detected once. The sequencing sample was made of peripheral blood. Receptors originate from a man aged 25-45 years with acute or convalescent COVID-19.

The chain combines TRBV6-2 or TRBV6-3 with TRBJ2-3, with 10 bases aligning to TRBD2. The length of the CDR3 is 18 residues. Germline CDR1 reads MNHEY; CDR2 reads SVGEGT. The V and J ends lost 0 bases and 2 bases, in that order; junction bases with no gene match: 8. The CDR3 coding sequence is TGTGCCAGCAGTTACTCGACGGCTAGCGGGGGCTCCACAGATACGCAGTATTTT. Amino acid sequence: CASSYSTASGGSTDTQYF.

The rearrangement uses TRBV5-1 and TRBJ1-6; 8 bases match TRBD1. This CDR3 is 14 amino acids long. Germline trimming cut 0 bases from V and 10 bases from J; bases unmatched to any gene: 3. Germline CDR1 and CDR2: SGHRS and YFSETQ. CDR3 nucleotides: TGCGCCAGCAGCTTGGAACAGGGGGTCTCACCCCTCCACTTT. Translated: CASSLEQGVSPLHF.

This chain links TRBV28 with TRBJ2-7; tentatively, D is TRBD1 (5 bases). Germline V lookup: CDR1 MDHEN, CDR2 SYDVKM. The CDR3 has 14 amino acids. Trimming cost V 6 bases and J 4 bases, with 16 bases left between them. The CDR3 DNA follows: TGTGCCAGCAGCCCTTCCGGGCAGGGATACGAGCAGTACTTC. Its protein product is CASSPSGQGYEQYF. The full variable domain, its missing parts supplied by reference TRBV28 and TRBJ2-7, is DVKVTQSSRYLVKRTGEKVFLECVQDMDHENMFWYRQDPGLGLRLIYFSYDVKMKEKGDIPEGYSVSREKKERFSLILESASTNQTSMYLCASSPSGQGYEQYFGPGTRLTVT.

The V and J genes are TRBV19 and TRBJ2-2; D gene ambiguous. Germline-derived CDR1 and CDR2 are LNHDA and SQIVND (reference sequence). CDR3 length: 14 residues. V was trimmed by 3 bases and J by 5 bases, leaving 10 bases between them. CDR3 sequence reads: CASSIISGTGELFF. The CDR3 DNA sequence: TGTGCCAGTAGTATTATATCGGGTACCGGGGAGCTGTTTTTT.

This rearrangement joins TRBV2 to TRBJ1-1; D unresolved. The CDR3 contains 12 residues. The V gene's germline CDR1 is SNHLY and CDR2 FYNNEI. V was trimmed by 6 bases and J by 6 bases, leaving 11 bases between them. The CDR3 DNA sequence: TGTGCCAGCAGGTTAGAGCCACCTGAAGCTTTCTTT. Its protein product is CASRLEPPEAFF. Using reference TRBV2 and TRBJ1-1 for the parts outside the CDR3, the full variable domain is EPEVTQTPSHQVTQMGQEVILRCVPISNHLYFYWYRQILGQKVEFLVSFYNNEISEKSEIFDDQFSVERPDGSNFTLKIRSTKLEDSAMYFCASRLEPPEAFFGQGTRLTVV.

The chain employs TRBV19 and TRBJ1-4; TRBD1 agrees at 12 bases. Germline CDR1 and CDR2: LNHDA and SQIVND (reference sequence). The CDR3 is 17 residues long. The V segment lost 5 bases and the J segment 7 bases; nucleotides outside the gene matches: 11. The CDR3 DNA reads TGTGCCAGTAGTTCCCGGGACAGGGGGCGGTTAAGTGAAAAACTGTTTTTT. Protein: CASSSRDRGRLSEKLFF. The full variable domain, its missing parts supplied by reference TRBV19 and TRBJ1-4, is DGGITQSPKYLFRKEGQNVTLSCEQNLNHDAMYWYRQDPGQGLRLIYYSQIVNDFQKGDIAEGYSVSREKKESFPLTVTSAQKNPTAFYLCASSSRDRGRLSEKLFFGSGTQLSVL.

This chain links TRBV6-5 with TRBJ1-5, with D unresolved. The CDR3 spans 14 residues. Per the germline V gene, CDR1 is MNHEY and CDR2 is SVGAGI. Trimming removed 2 bases from V and 6 bases from J, with 11 bases in between. The chain's CDR3 is CASSYSRGGQPQHF. The CDR3, as DNA: TGTGCCAGCAGTTACAGTCGGGGAGGTCAGCCCCAGCATTTT.

The chain couples TRBV11-2 to TRBJ2-7; possible D gene TRBD2, 7 bases. V shed 5 bases and J shed 2 bases, with 22 bases lying between them. In germline, CDR1 is SGHAT, CDR2 FQNNGV. This CDR3 spans 17 amino acids. CDR3 coding DNA: TGTGCCAGCAGCGCCCTCAGGAGGGGGGGAATACCCTACGAGCAGTACTTC. Encoded protein: CASSALRRGGIPYEQYF.

The chain links TRBV19 to TRBJ2-1; 7 nucleotides line up with TRBD1. The CDR3 covers 15 residues. Germline CDR1 and CDR2: LNHDA and SQIVND (reference sequence). V gave up 6 bases and J gave up 3 bases; unmatched junction bases: 8. The CDR3 reads CASSARGHDYNEQFF. Here the CDR3 DNA reads TGTGCCAGTAGCGCTAGGGGGCACGACTACAATGAGCAGTTCTTC.